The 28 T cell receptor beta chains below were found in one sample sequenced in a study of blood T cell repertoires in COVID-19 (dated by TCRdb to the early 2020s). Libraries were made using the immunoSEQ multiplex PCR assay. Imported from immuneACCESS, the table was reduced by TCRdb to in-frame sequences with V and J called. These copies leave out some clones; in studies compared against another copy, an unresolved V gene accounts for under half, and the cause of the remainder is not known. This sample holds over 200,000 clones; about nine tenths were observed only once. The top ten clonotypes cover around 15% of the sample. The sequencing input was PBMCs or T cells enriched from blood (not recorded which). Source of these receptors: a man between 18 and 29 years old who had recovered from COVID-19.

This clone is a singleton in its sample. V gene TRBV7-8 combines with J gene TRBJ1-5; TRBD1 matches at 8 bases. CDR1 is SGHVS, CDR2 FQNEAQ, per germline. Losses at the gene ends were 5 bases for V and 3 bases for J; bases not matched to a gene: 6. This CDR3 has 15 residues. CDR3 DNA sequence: TGTGCCAGCAGCGCCCGGACAGGGTCCAATCAGCCCCAGCATTTT. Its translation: CASSARTGSNQPQHF.

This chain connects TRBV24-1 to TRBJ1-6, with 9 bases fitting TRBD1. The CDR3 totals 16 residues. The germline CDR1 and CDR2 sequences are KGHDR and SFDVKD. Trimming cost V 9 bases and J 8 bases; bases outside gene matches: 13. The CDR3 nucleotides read TGTGCCACCCCGCCCATCGACCGGGACAGGGATTCACCCCTCCACTTT. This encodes CATPPIDRDRDSPLHF.

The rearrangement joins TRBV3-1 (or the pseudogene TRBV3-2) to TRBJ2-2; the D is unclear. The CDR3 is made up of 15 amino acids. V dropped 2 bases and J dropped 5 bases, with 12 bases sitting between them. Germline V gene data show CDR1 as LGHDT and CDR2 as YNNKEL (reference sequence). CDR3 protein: CASSQTSAGTGELFF. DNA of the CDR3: TGTGCCAGCAGCCAAACCAGCGCCGGGACCGGGGAGCTGTTTTTT.

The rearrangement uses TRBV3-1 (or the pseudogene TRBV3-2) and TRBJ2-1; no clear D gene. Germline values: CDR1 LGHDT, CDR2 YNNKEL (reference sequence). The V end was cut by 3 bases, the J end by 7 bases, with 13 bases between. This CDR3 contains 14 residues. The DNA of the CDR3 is TGTGCCAGCAGCCAGAAGCTCCGAAGAAATGAGCAGTTCTTC. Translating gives CASSQKLRRNEQFF.

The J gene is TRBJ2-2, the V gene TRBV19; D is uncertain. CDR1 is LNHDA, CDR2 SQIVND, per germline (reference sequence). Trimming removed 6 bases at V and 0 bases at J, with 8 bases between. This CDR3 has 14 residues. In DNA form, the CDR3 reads TGTGCCAGTAGGGGTCAGGCGAACACCGGGGAGCTGTTTTTT. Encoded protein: CASRGQANTGELFF.

The CDR3 here is CASSQDLAGRGYGYTF. DNA of the CDR3: TGTGCCAGCAGCCAAGATCTGGCAGGGAGGGGCTATGGCTACACCTTC. This chain links TRBV3-1 (or the pseudogene TRBV3-2) with TRBJ1-2; D might be TRBD1 (5 bases). The V gene lost 0 bases and the J gene lost 4 bases, with 15 bases spanning the gap. CDR3 length: 16 residues. Germline values: CDR1 LGHDT, CDR2 YNNKEL (reference sequence).

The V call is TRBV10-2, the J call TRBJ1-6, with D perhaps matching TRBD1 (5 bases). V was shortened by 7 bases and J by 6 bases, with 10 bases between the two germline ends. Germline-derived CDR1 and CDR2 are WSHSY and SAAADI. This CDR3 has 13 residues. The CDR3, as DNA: TGCGCCAGCACTGGGGGGTTTAATTCACCCCTCCACTTT. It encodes CASTGGFNSPLHF.

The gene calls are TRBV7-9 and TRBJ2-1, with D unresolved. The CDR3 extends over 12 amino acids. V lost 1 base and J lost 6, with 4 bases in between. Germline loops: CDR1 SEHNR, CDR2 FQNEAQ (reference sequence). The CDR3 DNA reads TGTGCCAGCAGCTTAGGACTCAATGAGCAGTTCTTC. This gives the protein CASSLGLNEQFF. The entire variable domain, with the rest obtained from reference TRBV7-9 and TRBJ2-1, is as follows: DTGVSQNPRHKITKRGQNVTFRCDPISEHNRLYWYRQTLGQGPEFLTYFQNEAQLEKSRLLSDRFSAERPKGSFSTLEIQRTEQGDSAMYLCASSLGLNEQFFGPGTRLTVL.

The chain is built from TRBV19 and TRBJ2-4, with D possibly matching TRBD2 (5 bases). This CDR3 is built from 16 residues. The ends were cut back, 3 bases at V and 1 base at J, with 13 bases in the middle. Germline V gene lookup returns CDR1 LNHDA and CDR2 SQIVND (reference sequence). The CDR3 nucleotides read TGTGCCAGTAGTATGGACGGTAGAGGGGCCAAAAACATTCAGTACTTC. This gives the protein CASSMDGRGAKNIQYF.

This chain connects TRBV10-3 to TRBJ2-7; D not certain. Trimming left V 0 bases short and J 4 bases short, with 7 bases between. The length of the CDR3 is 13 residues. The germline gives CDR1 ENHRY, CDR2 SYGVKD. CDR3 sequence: CAISESNGYEQYF. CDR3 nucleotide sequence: TGTGCCATCAGTGAGTCGAACGGGTACGAGCAGTACTTC.

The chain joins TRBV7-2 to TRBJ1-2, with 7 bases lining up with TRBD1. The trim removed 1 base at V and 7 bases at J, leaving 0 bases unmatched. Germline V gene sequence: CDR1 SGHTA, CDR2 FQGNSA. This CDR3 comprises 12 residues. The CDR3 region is CASSLDRGGYTF. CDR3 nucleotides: TGTGCCAGCAGCTTAGACAGGGGTGGCTACACCTTC.

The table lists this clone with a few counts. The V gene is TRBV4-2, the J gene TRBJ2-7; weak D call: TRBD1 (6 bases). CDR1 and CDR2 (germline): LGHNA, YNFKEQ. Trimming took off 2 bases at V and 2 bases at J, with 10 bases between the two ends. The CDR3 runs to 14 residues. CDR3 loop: CASSQTGNAYEQYF. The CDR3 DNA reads TGTGCCAGCAGCCAAACAGGGAACGCCTACGAGCAGTACTTC.

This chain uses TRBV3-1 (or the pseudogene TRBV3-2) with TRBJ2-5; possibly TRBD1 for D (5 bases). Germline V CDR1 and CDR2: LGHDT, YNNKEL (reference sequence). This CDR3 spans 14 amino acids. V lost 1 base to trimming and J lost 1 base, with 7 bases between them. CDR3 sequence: CASSQAGLQETQYF. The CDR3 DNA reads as TGTGCCAGCAGCCAAGCAGGGCTCCAAGAGACCCAGTACTTC.

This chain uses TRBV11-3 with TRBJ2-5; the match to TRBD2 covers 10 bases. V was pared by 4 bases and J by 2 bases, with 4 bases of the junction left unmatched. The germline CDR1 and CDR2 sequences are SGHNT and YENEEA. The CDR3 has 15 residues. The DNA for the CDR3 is TGTGCCAGCAGCTCTCGGACTAGCGGACAAGAGACCCAGTACTTC. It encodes CASSSRTSGQETQYF. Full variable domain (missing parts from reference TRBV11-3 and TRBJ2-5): EAGVVQSPRYKIIEKKQPVAFWCNPISGHNTLYWYLQNLGQGPELLIRYENEEAVDDSQLPKDRFSAERLKGVDSTLKIQPAELGDSAVYLCASSSRTSGQETQYFGPGTRLLVL.

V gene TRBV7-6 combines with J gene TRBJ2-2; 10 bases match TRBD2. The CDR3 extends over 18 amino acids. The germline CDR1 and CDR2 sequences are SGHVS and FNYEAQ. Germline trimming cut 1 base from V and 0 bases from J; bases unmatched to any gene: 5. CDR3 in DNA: TGTGCCAGCAGCTTAGAAACTAGCGGGACTACGAACACCGGGGAGCTGTTTTTT. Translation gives CASSLETSGTTNTGELFF.

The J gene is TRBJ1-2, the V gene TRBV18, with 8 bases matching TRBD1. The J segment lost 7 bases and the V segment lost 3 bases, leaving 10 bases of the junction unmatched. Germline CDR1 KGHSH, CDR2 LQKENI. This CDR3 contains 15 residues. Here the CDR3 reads CASSPTDRGWGGYTF. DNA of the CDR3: TGTGCCAGCTCACCTACCGACAGGGGCTGGGGTGGCTACACCTTC.

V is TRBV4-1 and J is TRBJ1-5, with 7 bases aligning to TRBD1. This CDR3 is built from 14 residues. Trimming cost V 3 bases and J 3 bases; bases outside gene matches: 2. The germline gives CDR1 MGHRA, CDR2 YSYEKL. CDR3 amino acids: CASSQGQPNQPQHF. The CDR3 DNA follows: TGCGCCAGCAGCCAGGGACAGCCCAATCAGCCCCAGCATTTT.

CDR3 loop: CASSLVGLAGELEQYF. DNA for the CDR3: TGTGCCAGCAGCTTGGTGGGACTAGCGGGAGAACTCGAGCAGTACTTC. The genes are TRBV5-8 and TRBJ2-7, with TRBD2 matching over 14 bases. The germline gives CDR1 SGHTS, CDR2 YDEGEE. This CDR3 has 16 amino acids. V shed 0 bases, J shed 6 bases, and the junction held 5 bases outside the gene matches. Full variable domain (outside the CDR3, taken from reference TRBV5-8 and TRBJ2-7): EAGVTQSPTHLIKTRGQQATLRCSPISGHTSVYWYQQALGLGLQFLLWYDEGEERNRGNFPPRFSGRQFPNYSSELNVNALELEDSALYLCASSLVGLAGELEQYFGPGTRLTVT.

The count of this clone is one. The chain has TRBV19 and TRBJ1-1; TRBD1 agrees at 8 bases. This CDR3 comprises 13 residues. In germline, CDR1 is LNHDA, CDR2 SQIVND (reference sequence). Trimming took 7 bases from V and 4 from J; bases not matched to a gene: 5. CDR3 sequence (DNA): TGTGCCAGTATTTCCAGGGGGCTCACTGAAGCTTTCTTT. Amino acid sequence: CASISRGLTEAFF. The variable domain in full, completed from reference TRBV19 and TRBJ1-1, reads DGGITQSPKYLFRKEGQNVTLSCEQNLNHDAMYWYRQDPGQGLRLIYYSQIVNDFQKGDIAEGYSVSREKKESFPLTVTSAQKNPTAFYLCASISRGLTEAFFGQGTRLTVV.

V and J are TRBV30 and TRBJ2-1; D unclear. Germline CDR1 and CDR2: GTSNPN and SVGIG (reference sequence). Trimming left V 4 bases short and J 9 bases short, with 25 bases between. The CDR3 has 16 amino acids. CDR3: CAWTGSYGRSETEQFF. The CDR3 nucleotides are TGTGCCTGGACTGGTAGTTATGGTCGATCGGAGACTGAGCAGTTCTTC.

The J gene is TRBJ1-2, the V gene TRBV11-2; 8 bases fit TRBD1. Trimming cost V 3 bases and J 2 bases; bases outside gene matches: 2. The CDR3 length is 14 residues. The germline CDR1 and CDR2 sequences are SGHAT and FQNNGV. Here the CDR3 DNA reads TGTGCCAGCAGCTTGACAGGGGACAACTATGGCTACACCTTC. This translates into CASSLTGDNYGYTF.

CDR3 DNA: TGTGCCAGCAGCACCTCGGACTGGCCCACAGATACGCAGTATTTT. Translated, it gives CASSTSDWPTDTQYF. This chain joins TRBV9 and TRBJ2-3, with D tentatively TRBD2 (5 bases). Germline V CDR1 and CDR2: SGDLS, YYNGEE. V gave up 4 bases and J gave up 2 bases, with 14 bases separating them. CDR3 length: 15 residues.

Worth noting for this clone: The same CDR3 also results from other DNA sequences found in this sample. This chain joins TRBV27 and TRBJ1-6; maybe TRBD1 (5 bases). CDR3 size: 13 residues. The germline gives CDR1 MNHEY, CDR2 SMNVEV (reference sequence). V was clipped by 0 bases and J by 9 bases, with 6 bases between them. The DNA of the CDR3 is TGTGCCAGCAGTTTATCGGGGGGTTCACCCCTCCACTTT. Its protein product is CASSLSGGSPLHF.

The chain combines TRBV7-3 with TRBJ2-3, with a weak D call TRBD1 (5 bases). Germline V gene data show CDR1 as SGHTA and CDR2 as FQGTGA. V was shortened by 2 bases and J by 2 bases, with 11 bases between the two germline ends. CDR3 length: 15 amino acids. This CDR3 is CASSLGVGPTDTQYF. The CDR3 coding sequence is TGTGCCAGCAGCTTAGGGGTGGGGCCCACAGATACGCAGTATTTT.

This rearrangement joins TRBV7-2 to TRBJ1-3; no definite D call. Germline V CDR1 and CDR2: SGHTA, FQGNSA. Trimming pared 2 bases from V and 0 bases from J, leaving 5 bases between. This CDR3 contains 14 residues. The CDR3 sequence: CASSLPSSGNTIYF. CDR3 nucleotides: TGTGCCAGCAGCTTACCCAGCTCTGGAAACACCATATATTTT.

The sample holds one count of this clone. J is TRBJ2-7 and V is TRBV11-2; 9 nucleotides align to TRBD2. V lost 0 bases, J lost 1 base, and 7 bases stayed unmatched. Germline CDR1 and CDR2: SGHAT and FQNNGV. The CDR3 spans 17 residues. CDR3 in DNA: TGTGCCAGCAGCTTAGATAGTAGCGGGGGATTATCCTACGAGCAGTACTTC. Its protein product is CASSLDSSGGLSYEQYF.

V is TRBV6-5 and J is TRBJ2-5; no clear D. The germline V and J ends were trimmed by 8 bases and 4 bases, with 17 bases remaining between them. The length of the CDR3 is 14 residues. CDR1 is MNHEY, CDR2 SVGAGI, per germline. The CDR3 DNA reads TGTGCCAGCTCGAGAAACCCCCCTCCAGAGACCCAGTACTTC. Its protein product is CASSRNPPPETQYF.

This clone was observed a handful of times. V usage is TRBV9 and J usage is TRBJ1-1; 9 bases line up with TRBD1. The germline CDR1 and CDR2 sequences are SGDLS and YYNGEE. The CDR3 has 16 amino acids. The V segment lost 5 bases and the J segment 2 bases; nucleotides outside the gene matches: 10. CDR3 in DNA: TGTGCCAGCAGTGCCACAGGGGGCGCGGTTAACACTGAAGCTTTCTTT. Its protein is CASSATGGAVNTEAFF.